The rows below give T cell receptor beta chains drawn from one sample of a study of radiotherapy plus CTLA-4 blockade in lung cancer. TCRdb's table, derived via immunoSEQ multiplex PCR, lists solely in-frame clones and lacks some. Of some 80,000 clones listed, over 70% were seen once; the top ten hold over 20%. Sequenced material: peripheral blood, taken from a patient treated with radiotherapy plus ipilimumab. These receptors came from a human donor with non-small cell lung cancer whose response to radiotherapy plus ipilimumab could not be evaluated. Some clones in this sample may be carry-over from other donors' samples. CDR3s include the opening cysteine and the closing phenylalanine or tryptophan. D genes are given only for firm matches. The size entry is marked missing in some rows and otherwise reads once, few, many or a size class.

>TRBD1|.|TRBV6-5|TRBJ2-1
TGTGCCAGCAGCCACGGGACAGCTAACAATGAGCAGTTCTTC
CASSHGTANNEQFF
>.|few|TRBV29-1|TRBJ2-3
TGCAGCGTGGACCGGGACACAGATACGCAGTATTTT
CSVDRDTDTQYF
>TRBD1|.|TRBV9|TRBJ1-2
TGTGCCAGCAGCCCCAGGGACAGTCCGTATGGCTACACCTTC
CASSPRDSPYGYTF
>.|once|TRBV27|TRBJ2-6
TGTGCCAGCAGTTCTAGAGGGGGGGGAGCCTCTGGGGCCAACGTCCTGACTTTC
CASSSRGGGASGANVLTF
>.|.|TRBV19|TRBJ1-1
TGTGCCAGTAGCACACAGGGATGGACTGAAGCTTTCTTT
CASSTQGWTEAFF
>TRBD1|.|TRBV28|TRBJ1-2
TGTGCCAGCAGACCGACAGGGGGCGGGGAAGGCTACACCTTC
CASRPTGGGEGYTF
>TRBD1|many|TRBV7-9|TRBJ1-4
TGTGCCAGCAGCCTTTGGATACAGGGGAATGAAAAACTGTTTTTT
CASSLWIQGNEKLFF
>TRBD1|.|TRBV7-2|TRBJ1-2
TGTGCCAGCAGCTTTCCGGGACAGGGTGCGGGCTACACCTTC
CASSFPGQGAGYTF
>.|once|TRBV6-1|TRBJ1-1
TGTGCCAGCAGTGAATCCCTTAACACTGAAGCTTTCTTT
CASSESLNTEAFF
>TRBD2|.|TRBV5-4|TRBJ2-5
TGTGCCAGCAGCCGTAGCGGGGGGGCGGGGGAGACCCAGTACTTC
CASSRSGGAGETQYF
>TRBD1|few|TRBV19|TRBJ2-7
TGTGCCAGTAGTATTGGGACAGCCTCCTACGAGCAGTACTTC
CASSIGTASYEQYF
>.|.|TRBV4-1|TRBJ1-1
TGCGCCAGCAGCCAAGTAAGGGGCACTGAAGCTTTCTTT
CASSQVRGTEAFF
>.|once|TRBV29-1|TRBJ2-3
TGCAGCTCGACCACAGGGAGTACAGATACGCAGTATTTT
CSSTTGSTDTQYF
>.|.|TRBV4-2|TRBJ1-2
TGTGCCAGCAGCCAAGAATCGGGGGAGACCTATGGCTACACCTTC
CASSQESGETYGYTF
>TRBD1|.|TRBV7-9|TRBJ2-7
TGTGCCAGCAGCTCGGGACAGGGGAAGAACTACGAGCAGTACTTC
CASSSGQGKNYEQYF